Shown below are 14 T cell receptor beta chains from a single sample sequenced in a study of glioma-infiltrating T cells. Amplification of TCR alpha and beta CDR3 regions from RNA used iRepertoire nested multiplex PCR. From the multiplex PCR reads, TCRdb called clonotypes with MiXCR, one entry per CDR3 protein. The table has about 200,000 distinct CDR3 sequences, 32% seen once; the top ten hold over 20%. What was sequenced was glioma tissue, nonneoplastic brain tissue, or PBMCs (not recorded which). These receptors came from a human donor with low-grade glioma or glioblastoma, undergoing nonglioma brain surgery, or in good health (not recorded which).

The chain combines TRBV19 with TRBJ2-5, with 8 positions matching TRBD1. V was clipped by 7 bases and J by 5 bases; unmatched bases: 6. Germline loops: CDR1 LNHDA, CDR2 SQIVND (reference sequence). There are 13 residues in the CDR3. The CDR3 region is CASTDRGLETQYF. DNA of the CDR3: TGTGCCAGTACCGACAGGGGTTTGGAGACCCAGTACTTC.

A few counts support this clonotype. The chain has TRBV19 and TRBJ1-1; D is undetermined. The CDR3 is made up of 14 amino acids. Germline V CDR1 and CDR2: LNHDA, SQIVND (reference sequence). Deletions cut 9 bases from V and 5 bases from J, with 19 bases between. As DNA, the CDR3 is TGTGCCAGCTCCCGATGGGTGAGTGGGACTGAAGCTTTCTTT. It codes for CASSRWVSGTEAFF. Based on the CDR3 plus reference TRBV19 and TRBJ1-1, the full variable domain is DGGITQSPKYLFRKEGQNVTLSCEQNLNHDAMYWYRQDPGQGLRLIYYSQIVNDFQKGDIAEGYSVSREKKESFPLTVTSAQKNPTAFYLCASSRWVSGTEAFFGQGTRLTVV.

The table lists this clonotype with a few counts. The chain joins TRBV29-1 to TRBJ1-1; D remains ambiguous. From germline, CDR1 is SQVTM and CDR2 ANQGSEA. The CDR3 loop spans 11 amino acids. V was pared by 7 bases and J by 6 bases, with 12 bases between. The CDR3 DNA follows: TGCAGCGCCTGGGGTGGGGCTGAAGCTTTCTTT. This sequence encodes CSAWGGAEAFF. Filled out from reference TRBV29-1 and TRBJ1-1, the complete variable domain reads SAVISQKPSRDICQRGTSLTIQCQVDSQVTMMFWYRQQPGQSLTLIATANQGSEATYESGFVIDKFPISRPNLTFSTLTVSNMSPEDSSIYLCSAWGGAEAFFGQGTRLTVV.

This clonotype was counted many times. The V and J genes are TRBV19 and TRBJ1-5, with D tentatively TRBD1 (5 bases). Germline loops: CDR1 LNHDA, CDR2 SQIVND (reference sequence). Deletions cut 7 bases from V and 3 bases from J, with 13 bases between. The CDR3 covers 14 residues. The chain's CDR3 is CASMAGQTNQPQHF. For the CDR3, the DNA is TGTGCCAGTATGGCGGGGCAGACCAATCAGCCCCAGCATTTT.

V usage is TRBV20-1 and J usage is TRBJ2-3, with D possibly called TRBD1 or TRBD2 (5 bases each). The CDR3 contains 14 residues. The germline V and J ends were trimmed by 8 bases and 4 bases, with 19 bases remaining between them. Germline lookup yields CDR1 DFQATT and CDR2 SNEGSKA (reference sequence). The CDR3 reads CSSRGRVSADTQYF. The CDR3 nucleotides are TGCAGTAGCCGGGGCAGGGTGAGCGCAGATACGCAGTATTTT.

The CDR3 DNA sequence: TGTGCCAGCAGGGGGGACGGAGACACTGAAGCTTTCTTT. Its translation: CASRGDGDTEAFF. The rearrangement links TRBV12-3 or TRBV12-4 to TRBJ1-1; tentatively, D is TRBD1 (5 bases). The CDR3 consists of 13 residues. V lost 6 bases to trimming and J lost 3 bases, with 11 bases between them.

CDR3 sequence (DNA): TGCAGCGGGTTACTAGCGGGCGTGACAGATACGCAGTATTTT. This translates into CSGLLAGVTDTQYF. The chain recombines TRBV29-1 with TRBJ2-3, with TRBD2 identical over 9 bases. Germline V gene data show CDR1 as SQVTM and CDR2 as ANQGSEA. The CDR3 runs to 14 residues. Losses at the gene ends were 7 bases for V and 3 bases for J; bases not matched to a gene: 8.

This clonotype was seen more than once but under ten times. The chain is built from TRBV12-3 or TRBV12-4 and TRBJ2-1; unclear D gene. The V and J ends lost 2 bases and 7 bases respectively, with 9 bases between them. This CDR3 is 13 amino acids long. The CDR3 region has the DNA TGTGCCAGCAGTTTATCCGGAGCGAATGAGCAGTTCTTC. This translates into CASSLSGANEQFF.

This clonotype was seen at least ten times. The chain combines TRBV12-3 or TRBV12-4 with TRBJ2-3; a possible D gene is TRBD2 (5 bases). V lost 6 bases to trimming and J lost 2 bases, with 9 bases between them. The CDR3 totals 13 residues. CDR3 DNA sequence: TGTGCCAGCAGGCAACTAGACACAGATACGCAGTATTTT. The encoded protein is CASRQLDTDTQYF.

V and J are TRBV6-2 or TRBV6-3 and TRBJ2-3; TRBD2 matches 15 bases. The CDR3 runs to 19 residues. V shed 6 bases, J shed 0 bases, and the junction held 10 bases outside the gene matches. Germline V lookup: CDR1 MNHEY, CDR2 SVGEGT. Here the CDR3 reads CASRRTSGRERASTDTQYF. The CDR3 DNA is TGTGCCAGCAGGAGGACTAGCGGGAGGGAGAGGGCTAGCACAGATACGCAGTATTTT.

This clonotype occurred many times. The V and J genes are TRBV20-1 and TRBJ2-7, with no clear D. CDR1 and CDR2 (germline): DFQATT, SNEGSKA (reference sequence). This CDR3 comprises 16 residues. V shed 2 bases and J shed 0 bases, with 17 bases lying between them. The CDR3 region is CSARRPPRVPSYEQYF. In DNA form, the CDR3 reads TGCAGTGCTAGACGCCCCCCTAGAGTCCCCTCCTACGAGCAGTACTTC.

This clonotype has at least ten counts. The rearrangement joins TRBV7-9 to TRBJ2-7; D not certain. Germline V gene sequence: CDR1 SEHNR, CDR2 FQNEAQ (reference sequence). Trimming stripped 5 bases from V and 3 bases from J, with 11 bases between. The CDR3 is 13 residues long. The CDR3 sequence: CASSPRHSYEQYF. DNA of the CDR3: TGTGCCAGCAGCCCCCGACATAGCTACGAGCAGTACTTC.

This clonotype was detected a few times. The V and J genes are TRBV6-1 and TRBJ2-6, with 12 nucleotides matching TRBD1. J was trimmed by 3 bases and V by 2 bases; bases with no gene match: 8. From germline, CDR1 is MNHNS and CDR2 SASEGT. This CDR3 is 19 amino acids long. The CDR3 is CASSEPPGTGGHGANVLTF. In nucleotides, the CDR3 is TGTGCCAGCAGTGAACCGCCGGGGACAGGGGGCCATGGGGCCAACGTCCTGACTTTC.

In regard to this clonotype: A much larger clone lies a single base off, so this may be a read error. The chain employs TRBV10-3 and TRBJ2-5, with D tentatively TRBD1 (6 bases). Germline values: CDR1 ENHRY, CDR2 SYGVKD. Trimming took 6 bases from V and 4 from J, leaving 15 bases between them. This CDR3 has 14 residues. The CDR3 nucleotides are TGTGCCATCAGGGCCCGGACAGAGGGAGAGACCCAGTACTTC. Translating gives CAIRARTEGETQYF.